This T cell receptor beta chain was documented in a study of T cell changes during pregnancy in multiple sclerosis. From germline, CDR1 is SGHTA and CDR2 FQGNSA. The CDR3 totals 15 residues. With 0 bases removed from V and 0 bases from J, the gap between germline ends came to 6 bases. Method: immunoSEQ multiplex PCR; TCRdb's copy keeps in-frame clones and lacks some. The data show some 60,000 clones, with around 92% seen just once and around 2.8% held by the top ten. The source of this sequence is a female donor in good health, enrolled as a control in a pregnancy study. The gene calls are TRBV7-2 and TRBJ2-1; D unclear. The sequences come from peripheral blood, collected in the second trimester of pregnancy. CDR3 nucleotides: TGTGCCAGCAGCTTAGCGCCTAGCTCCTACAATGAGCAGTTCTTC. Translated: CASSLAPSSYNEQFF.